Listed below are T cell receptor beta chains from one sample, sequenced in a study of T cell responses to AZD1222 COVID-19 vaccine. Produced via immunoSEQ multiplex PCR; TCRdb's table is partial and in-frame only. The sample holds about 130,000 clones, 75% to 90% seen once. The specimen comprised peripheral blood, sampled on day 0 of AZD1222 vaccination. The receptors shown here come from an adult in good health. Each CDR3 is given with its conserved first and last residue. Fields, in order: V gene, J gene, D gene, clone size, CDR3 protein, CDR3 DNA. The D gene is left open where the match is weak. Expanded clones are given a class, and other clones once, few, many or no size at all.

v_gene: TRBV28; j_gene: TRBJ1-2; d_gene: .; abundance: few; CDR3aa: CASHSTDNYGYTF; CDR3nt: TGTGCCAGCCATAGCACAGACAACTATGGCTACACCTTC
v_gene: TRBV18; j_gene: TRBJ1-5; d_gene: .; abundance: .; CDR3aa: CASSPRDQLYQPQHF; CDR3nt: TGTGCCAGCTCACCGAGGGACCAGTTGTATCAGCCCCAGCATTTT
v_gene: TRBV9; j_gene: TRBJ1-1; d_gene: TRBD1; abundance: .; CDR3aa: CASSGTGGPEAFF; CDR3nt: TGTGCCAGCAGCGGAACAGGGGGCCCTGAAGCTTTCTTT
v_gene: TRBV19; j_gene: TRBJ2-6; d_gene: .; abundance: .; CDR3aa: CASSKTGSGANVLTF; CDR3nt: TGTGCCAGTAGTAAAACAGGGTCAGGGGCCAACGTCCTGACTTTC
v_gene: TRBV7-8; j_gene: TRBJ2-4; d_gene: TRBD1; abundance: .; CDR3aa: CASSPRTGGAKNIQYF; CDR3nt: TGTGCCAGCAGCCCTCGGACAGGGGGAGCCAAAAACATTCAGTACTTC
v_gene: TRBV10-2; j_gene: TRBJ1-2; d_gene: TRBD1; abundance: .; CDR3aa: CASSDMTGGRGYTF; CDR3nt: TGCGCCAGCAGTGATATGACAGGGGGCCGAGGCTACACCTTC
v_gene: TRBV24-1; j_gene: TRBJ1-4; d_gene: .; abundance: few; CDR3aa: CATSDASNEKLFF; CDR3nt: TGTGCCACCAGTGACGCCTCAAATGAAAAACTGTTTTTT
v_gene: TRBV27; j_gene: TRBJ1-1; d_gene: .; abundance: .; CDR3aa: CATKKGAQNTEAFF; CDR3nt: TGTGCCACCAAAAAAGGGGCCCAGAACACTGAAGCTTTCTTT
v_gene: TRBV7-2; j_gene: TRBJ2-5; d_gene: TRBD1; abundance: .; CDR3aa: CASTKGPMDRGLLETQYF; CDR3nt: TGTGCCAGCACCAAAGGGCCGATGGACAGGGGGCTACTGGAGACCCAGTACTTC
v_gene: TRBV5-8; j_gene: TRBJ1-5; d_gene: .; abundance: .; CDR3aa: CASNRMGGNQPQHF; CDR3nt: TGTGCCAGCAATCGCATGGGGGGCAATCAGCCCCAGCATTTT
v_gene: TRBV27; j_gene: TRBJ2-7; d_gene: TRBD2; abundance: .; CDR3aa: CASGSSGDLSYEQYF; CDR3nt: TGTGCCAGCGGGTCTAGCGGGGACCTCTCCTACGAGCAGTACTTC
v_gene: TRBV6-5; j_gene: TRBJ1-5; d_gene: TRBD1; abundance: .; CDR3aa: CASATGTAQPQHF; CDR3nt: TGTGCCAGCGCGACAGGGACCGCTCAGCCCCAGCATTTT
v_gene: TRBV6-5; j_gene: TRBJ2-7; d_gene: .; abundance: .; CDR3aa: CASRLGVSEQYF; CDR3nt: TGTGCCAGCAGGTTGGGGGTTTCCGAGCAGTACTTC
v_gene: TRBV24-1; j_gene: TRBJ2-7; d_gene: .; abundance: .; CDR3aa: CATSDPAGGMGYEQYF; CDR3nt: TGTGCCACCAGTGACCCGGCTGGTGGAATGGGCTACGAGCAGTACTTC